What follows are 28 T cell receptor beta chains derived from one specimen sequenced in a study of identical twins. TCRdb re-called the 5' RACE reads through MiXCR, storing one row per CDR3 protein. The table shows 430,000 or so distinct CDR3 sequences, with approximately 24% occurring only once. These data were also filed under a second study, of T cells expressing NK-cell markers.

The source material was CD4+ T cells sorted from blood. The origin of the receptors is a woman in her late teens or twenties in good health.

The chain has TRBV6-2 or TRBV6-3 and TRBJ1-1, with TRBD1 as a possible D gene (6 bases). This CDR3 is built from 12 residues. From germline, CDR1 is MNHEY and CDR2 SVGEGT. The germline V and J ends were trimmed by 4 bases and 5 bases, with 8 bases remaining between them. CDR3 loop: CASSSDRTEAFF. The CDR3 DNA is TGTGCCAGCAGTTCAGACAGGACTGAAGCTTTCTTT.

This clonotype came up a few times. This chain connects TRBV12-3 or TRBV12-4 to TRBJ2-2; no reliable D call. V lost 6 bases to trimming and J lost 5 bases, with 7 bases between them. The CDR3 loop spans 12 amino acids. Here the CDR3 DNA reads TGTGCCAGCAGCCTTCTGACCGGGGAGCTGTTTTTT. As protein: CASSLLTGELFF.

In its sample, this clonotype was seen a few times. This chain connects TRBV20-1 to TRBJ2-7; no definite D call. This CDR3 is 13 amino acids long. The germline V gene encodes CDR1 DFQATT and CDR2 SNEGSKA (reference sequence). V was clipped by 6 bases and J by 6 bases, with 18 bases between them. CDR3 in DNA: TGCAGTGCACCCCTGACCCTCCTGGGCGAGCAGTACTTC. Translating gives CSAPLTLLGEQYF.

The sample holds many counts of this clonotype. The chain couples TRBV11-2 to TRBJ1-1, with D tentatively TRBD1 (5 bases). CDR1 is SGHAT and CDR2 is FQNNGV in the germline V gene. The CDR3 runs 15 residues. Trimming took 1 base from V and 11 from J, leaving 20 bases between them. Here the CDR3 reads CASSLVGAGTPKAFF. In DNA, the CDR3 is TGTGCCAGCAGCTTAGTAGGGGCAGGAACGCCTAAGGCTTTCTTT.

The sample holds a few counts of this clonotype. CDR3: CSASTGQGAIYGYTF. Here the CDR3 DNA reads TGCAGTGCCTCAACCGGACAGGGGGCTATCTATGGCTACACCTTC. The rearrangement joins TRBV20-1 to TRBJ1-2, with 11 bases lining up with TRBD1. This CDR3 has 15 amino acids. Trimming removed 6 bases from V and 4 bases from J; junction bases left unmatched: 10. Germline V lookup: CDR1 DFQATT, CDR2 SNEGSKA (reference sequence).

The chain recombines TRBV29-1 with TRBJ2-7; D ambiguous. V shed 4 bases and J shed 6 bases, with 10 bases lying between them. The germline gives CDR1 SQVTM, CDR2 ANQGSEA. The CDR3 extends over 11 amino acids. CDR3 amino acids: CSVVEDPEQYF. DNA of the CDR3: TGCAGCGTTGTAGAGGACCCCGAGCAGTACTTC.

This clonotype was observed a handful of times. The chain employs TRBV15 and TRBJ2-1; D not certain. With 0 bases removed from V and 6 bases from J, the gap between germline ends came to 12 bases. Germline CDR1 and CDR2: LNHNV and YYDKDF (reference sequence). The CDR3 length is 15 residues. The CDR3 DNA reads as TGTGCCACCAGCAGAGATCAGGCAGCTACCAATGAGCAGTTCTTC. Its translation is CATSRDQAATNEQFF. Filled out from reference TRBV15 and TRBJ2-1, the complete variable domain reads DAMVIQNPRYQVTQFGKPVTLSCSQTLNHNVMYWYQQKSSQAPKLLFHYYDKDFNNEADTPDNFQSRRPNTSFCFLDIRSPGLGDTAMYLCATSRDQAATNEQFFGPGTRLTVL.

The gene calls are TRBV6-4 and TRBJ1-1; 7 positions agree with TRBD1. The V segment lost 6 bases and the J segment 4 bases; nucleotides outside the gene matches: 8. CDR3 length: 14 residues. The germline V gene encodes CDR1 MRHNA and CDR2 SNTAGT. The CDR3 sequence is CASRRDRASTEAFF. The CDR3 region has the DNA TGTGCCAGCAGGCGTGACAGGGCATCCACTGAAGCTTTCTTT.

The chain uses TRBV20-1 and TRBJ2-1, with D perhaps matching TRBD1 or TRBD2 (5 bases each). Germline V gene data show CDR1 as DFQATT and CDR2 as SNEGSKA (reference sequence). V was clipped by 3 bases and J by 6 bases, with 6 bases between them. There are 11 residues in the CDR3. CDR3 amino acids: CSASGANEQFF. The CDR3 nucleotides read TGCAGTGCTAGCGGGGCCAATGAGCAGTTCTTC.

The J gene is TRBJ2-3, the V gene TRBV20-1; TRBD1 agrees at 9 bases. Germline CDR1 is DFQATT and CDR2 is SNEGSKA (reference sequence). The CDR3 is 15 residues long. The J segment lost 4 bases and the V segment lost 3 bases, leaving 8 bases of the junction unmatched. The chain's CDR3 is CSARGGQGNADTQYF. The CDR3 bases are TGCAGTGCTAGGGGGGGACAGGGAAACGCAGATACGCAGTATTTT.

The chain uses TRBV2 and TRBJ1-5; D not certain. Germline CDR1 and CDR2: SNHLY and FYNNEI. V was shortened by 7 bases and J by 1 base, with 8 bases between the two germline ends. This CDR3 comprises 13 residues. The CDR3 loop is CASNVESNQPQHF. CDR3 nucleotides: TGTGCCAGCAACGTAGAGAGCAATCAGCCCCAGCATTTT. The whole variable domain, remainder taken from reference TRBV2 and TRBJ1-5, is EPEVTQTPSHQVTQMGQEVILRCVPISNHLYFYWYRQILGQKVEFLVSFYNNEISEKSEIFDDQFSVERPDGSNFTLKIRSTKLEDSAMYFCASNVESNQPQHFGDGTRLSIL.

The rearrangement joins TRBV12-3 or TRBV12-4 to TRBJ1-4; unclear D gene. V was shortened by 2 bases and J by 3 bases, with 10 bases between the two germline ends. The CDR3 loop spans 15 amino acids. The CDR3, as DNA: TGTGCCAGCAGTTTATCACGGCGGGCTAATGAAAAACTGTTTTTT. Translating it yields CASSLSRRANEKLFF.

The CDR3: CASPVGAGLAGSTGELFF. As DNA, the CDR3 is TGTGCCAGTCCGGTCGGGGCCGGACTAGCGGGAAGCACCGGGGAGCTGTTTTTT. The chain has TRBV12-3 or TRBV12-4 and TRBJ2-2; 12 bases fit TRBD2. The V gene end was trimmed by 9 bases and the J gene end by 4 bases; junction bases not matched to a gene: 15. CDR3 size: 18 residues.

This rearrangement joins TRBV20-1 to TRBJ1-2, with D possibly TRBD1 on 6 matching bases. Germline loops: CDR1 DFQATT, CDR2 SNEGSKA (reference sequence). This CDR3 spans 12 amino acids. Trimming cost V 4 bases and J 3 bases, with 9 bases left between them. CDR3 sequence: CSAIPGDYGYTF. The DNA of the CDR3 is TGCAGTGCTATCCCAGGGGACTATGGCTACACCTTC.

The CDR3 DNA reads as TGTGCCAGCAAGAGGGAGGAACCCGGGGCCAACGTCCTGACTTTC. This codes for CASKREEPGANVLTF. This sequence joins TRBV9 and TRBJ2-6; TRBD2 might be the D (6 bases). Germline-derived CDR1 and CDR2 are SGDLS and YYNGEE. This CDR3 region has 15 residues. Trimming cost V 6 bases and J 4 bases, with 14 bases left between them.

The rearrangement uses TRBV7-6 and TRBJ2-1; the D gene is possibly TRBD1 (6 bases). The CDR3 is 14 amino acids. Per the germline V gene, CDR1 is SGHVS and CDR2 is FNYEAQ. The V end lost 6 bases, the J end lost 7 bases, and 16 bases lay between the germline ends. The CDR3, as DNA: TGTGCCAGCAGGGGCAGGGGATCCCCAAATGAGCAGTTCTTC. It encodes CASRGRGSPNEQFF.

As DNA, the CDR3 is TGCGCCAGCAGCCGTCAGGGGGAAACAGATACGCAGTATTTT. Encoded protein: CASSRQGETDTQYF. The V and J genes are TRBV5-1 and TRBJ2-3, with 7 bases that match TRBD1. With V trimmed by 4 bases and J by 3 bases, 5 bases remained unmatched. Germline lookup yields CDR1 SGHRS and CDR2 YFSETQ. The CDR3 is 14 amino acids.

This chain links TRBV7-1 with TRBJ2-7; D is unresolved. TRBV7-1 carries the ORF label, with uncertain function. The CDR3 extends over 12 amino acids. Trimming took 10 bases from V and 6 from J, leaving 16 bases between them. The CDR3: CAMSSRRTEQYF. The CDR3 DNA reads TGTGCCATGAGCTCCCGGCGGACCGAGCAGTACTTC.

V usage is TRBV2 and J usage is TRBJ1-2, with D perhaps TRBD1 (5 bases). The germline CDR1 and CDR2 sequences are SNHLY and FYNNEI. The CDR3 loop spans 13 amino acids. V shed 10 bases and J shed 0 bases, with 12 bases lying between them. DNA of the CDR3: TGTGCCAAACGACAGAGAGCTAACTATGGCTACACCTTC. Its protein is CAKRQRANYGYTF.

This sequence joins TRBV20-1 and TRBJ2-1; perhaps TRBD1 as D (6 bases). The CDR3 is made up of 16 amino acids. CDR1 and CDR2 (germline): DFQATT, SNEGSKA (reference sequence). The V end lost 5 bases, the J end lost 0 bases, and 17 bases lay between the germline ends. The CDR3 protein is CSAVPPRGSSYNEQFF. The CDR3 DNA reads TGCAGTGCTGTACCGCCAAGGGGGTCCTCCTACAATGAGCAGTTCTTC.

The V gene is TRBV25-1, the J gene TRBJ2-2; the match to TRBD2 covers 8 bases. V was clipped by 6 bases and J by 6 bases; unmatched bases: 6. This CDR3 is 14 amino acids long. Germline V gene data show CDR1 as MGHDK and CDR2 as SYGVNS. The CDR3, as DNA: TGTGCCAGCAGACCGGGACTAGGAGCCGGGGAGCTGTTTTTT. Translation: CASRPGLGAGELFF.

Only a few counts were recorded for this clonotype. The chain has TRBV5-5 and TRBJ1-3, with 7 bases matching TRBD1. Germline values: CDR1 SGHKS, CDR2 YYEKEE (reference sequence). J gave up 0 bases and V 5 bases, and 11 bases lay outside the gene matches. The CDR3 extends over 17 amino acids. CDR3 bases: TGTGCCAGCAGTCCGTCGACAGGGATTACCTCTGGAAACACCATATATTTT. Protein sequence: CASSPSTGITSGNTIYF.

CDR3 in amino acids: CATSDYSGKQFF. Written as DNA, the CDR3 is TGTGCCACCAGTGATTACAGCGGGAAGCAGTTCTTC. V is TRBV24-1 and J is TRBJ2-1; 7 bases map to TRBD2. V lost 2 bases and J lost 11; bases outside the gene matches: 2. Germline CDR1 and CDR2: KGHDR and SFDVKD. The CDR3 is made up of 12 amino acids.

The V call is TRBV15, the J call TRBJ2-7; the D gene could be TRBD1 or TRBD2 (7 bases each). The CDR3 length is 15 residues. The germline V and J ends were trimmed by 0 bases and 2 bases, with 11 bases remaining between them. The germline gives CDR1 LNHNV, CDR2 YYDKDF (reference sequence). The CDR3 protein is CATSRESGGAYEQYF. For the CDR3, the DNA is TGTGCCACCAGCAGAGAGTCAGGGGGGGCCTACGAGCAGTACTTC.

This clonotype has a handful of counts. The rearrangement joins TRBV9 to TRBJ2-3; D possibly corresponds to TRBD2 (6 bases). Germline-derived CDR1 and CDR2 are SGDLS and YYNGEE. The CDR3 extends over 17 amino acids. V was trimmed by 0 bases and J by 2 bases, leaving 16 bases between them. The CDR3 nucleotides are TGTGCCAGCAGCGTAGGAACGGGAGAGGCGCCCACAGATACGCAGTATTTT. The encoded protein is CASSVGTGEAPTDTQYF.

This clonotype was counted once. The rearrangement uses TRBV20-1 and TRBJ1-5; D might be TRBD1 (5 bases). Germline V gene lookup returns CDR1 DFQATT and CDR2 SNEGSKA (reference sequence). The germline V and J ends were trimmed by 6 bases and 4 bases, with 16 bases remaining between them. CDR3 length equals 14 residues. The CDR3 protein is CSALKGDRNQPQHF. CDR3 in DNA: TGCAGTGCCCTAAAAGGGGATCGAAATCAGCCCCAGCATTTT.

This clonotype showed up many times. The V and J genes are TRBV5-5 and TRBJ2-1; 8 positions match TRBD1. V trimming: 6 bases; J trimming: 8 bases; junction bases outside the gene matches: 10. Germline V gene data show CDR1 as SGHKS and CDR2 as YYEKEE (reference sequence). The CDR3 is made up of 14 amino acids. CDR3 nucleotides: TGTGCCAGCACACCCCACCCGACAGGGGATGAGCAGTTCTTC. Translation gives CASTPHPTGDEQFF. The whole variable domain, filled in from reference TRBV5-5 and TRBJ2-1, reads DAGVTQSPTHLIKTRGQQVTLRCSPISGHKSVSWYQQVLGQGPQFIFQYYEKEERGRGNFPDRFSARQFPNYSSELNVNALLLGDSALYLCASTPHPTGDEQFFGPGTRLTVL.

This clonotype was seen a few times. The chain joins TRBV12-3 or TRBV12-4 to TRBJ1-2; TRBD1 might be the D (5 bases). V was clipped by 5 bases and J by 8 bases, with 15 bases between them. The CDR3 is 13 amino acids. DNA for the CDR3: TGTGCCAGCAGTCCCCCCGGGGCTGGGGGCTACACCTTC. It is translated as CASSPPGAGGYTF.